The entry below describes one T cell receptor (beta chain). The antigen remains undetermined. The sample comes from a study of T cell responses to AZD1222 COVID-19 vaccine. Study results and caveats: Reportedly, nearly half of unique spike TCRs recognized epitopes outside B.1.351/B.1.1.7 mutations. Scientists sampled the repertoires only once the peak T cell response had passed.

Only in-frame clones appear in the TCRdb table, and some are missing; sequencing was by immunoSEQ multiplex PCR. The data show 160,000 or so clones, with about 90% seen just once and roughly 4.3% held by the top ten. The starting material was peripheral blood, obtained 28 days after the second dose of the MenACWY control vaccine. The receptor was derived from an adult who received the MenACWY meningococcal vaccine as a control.

This CDR3 reads CASSSAATTNEKLFF. The CDR3 nucleotides read TGTGCCAGCAGCTCCGCGGCAACAACTAATGAAAAACTGTTTTTT. V gene TRBV7-8 combines with J gene TRBJ1-4; D is unclear. This CDR3 spans 15 amino acids. Germline V gene lookup returns CDR1 SGHVS and CDR2 FQNEAQ. V was shortened by 4 bases and J by 0 bases, with 9 bases between the two germline ends.